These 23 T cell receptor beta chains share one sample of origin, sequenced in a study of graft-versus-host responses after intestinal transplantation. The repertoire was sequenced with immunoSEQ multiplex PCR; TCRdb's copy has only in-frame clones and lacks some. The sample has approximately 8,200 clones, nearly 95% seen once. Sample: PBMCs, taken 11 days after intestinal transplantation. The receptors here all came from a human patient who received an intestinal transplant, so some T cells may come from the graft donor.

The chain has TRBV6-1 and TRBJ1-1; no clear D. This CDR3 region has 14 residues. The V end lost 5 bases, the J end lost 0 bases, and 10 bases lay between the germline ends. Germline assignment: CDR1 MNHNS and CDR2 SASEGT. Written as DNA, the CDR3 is TGTGCCAGCAGTCCGTACCTATTGAACACTGAAGCTTTCTTT. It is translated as CASSPYLLNTEAFF.

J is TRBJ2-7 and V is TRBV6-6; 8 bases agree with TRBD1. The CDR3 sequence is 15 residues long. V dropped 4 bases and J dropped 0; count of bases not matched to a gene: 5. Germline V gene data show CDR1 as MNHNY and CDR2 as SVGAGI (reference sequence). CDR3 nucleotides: TGTGCCAGCAGTTCAGGGGGCCTCCCCTCCTACGAGCAGTACTTC. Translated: CASSSGGLPSYEQYF.

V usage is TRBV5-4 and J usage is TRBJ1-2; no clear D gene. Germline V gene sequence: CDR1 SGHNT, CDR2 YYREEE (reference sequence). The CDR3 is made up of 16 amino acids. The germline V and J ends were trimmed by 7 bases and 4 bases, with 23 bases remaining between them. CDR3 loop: CASVISIPGKTYGYTF. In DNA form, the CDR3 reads TGTGCCAGCGTGATATCCATACCAGGAAAGACCTATGGCTACACCTTC. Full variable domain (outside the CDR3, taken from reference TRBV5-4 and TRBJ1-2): ETGVTQSPTHLIKTRGQQVTLRCSSQSGHNTVSWYQQALGQGPQFIFQYYREEENGRGNFPPRFSGLQFPNYSSELNVNALELDDSALYLCASVISIPGKTYGYTFGSGTRLTVV.

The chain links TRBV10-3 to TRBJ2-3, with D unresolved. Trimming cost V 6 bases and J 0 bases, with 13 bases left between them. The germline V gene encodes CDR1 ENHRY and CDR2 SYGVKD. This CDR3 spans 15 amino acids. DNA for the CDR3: TGTGCCATCAGCGGGTCCGGTAATAGCACAGATACGCAGTATTTT. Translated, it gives CAISGSGNSTDTQYF.

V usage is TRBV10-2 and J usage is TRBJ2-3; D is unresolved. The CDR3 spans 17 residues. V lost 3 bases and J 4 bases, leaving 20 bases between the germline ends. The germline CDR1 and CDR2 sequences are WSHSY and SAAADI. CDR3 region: CASSEEAASSTPDTQYF. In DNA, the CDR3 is TGCGCCAGCAGTGAAGAGGCTGCGAGTAGCACCCCAGATACGCAGTATTTT.

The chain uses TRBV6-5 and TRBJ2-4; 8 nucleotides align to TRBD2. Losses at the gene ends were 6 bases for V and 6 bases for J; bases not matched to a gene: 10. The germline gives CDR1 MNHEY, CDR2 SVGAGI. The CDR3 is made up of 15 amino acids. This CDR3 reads CASSPGIAGINIQYF. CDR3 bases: TGTGCCAGCAGCCCCGGGATAGCGGGAATAAACATTCAGTACTTC.

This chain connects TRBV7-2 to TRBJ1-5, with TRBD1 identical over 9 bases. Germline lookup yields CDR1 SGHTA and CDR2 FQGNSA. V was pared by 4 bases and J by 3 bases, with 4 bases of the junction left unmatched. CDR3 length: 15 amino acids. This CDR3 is CASSSWTGVNQPQHF. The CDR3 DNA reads TGTGCCAGCAGCTCGTGGACAGGGGTCAATCAGCCCCAGCATTTT.

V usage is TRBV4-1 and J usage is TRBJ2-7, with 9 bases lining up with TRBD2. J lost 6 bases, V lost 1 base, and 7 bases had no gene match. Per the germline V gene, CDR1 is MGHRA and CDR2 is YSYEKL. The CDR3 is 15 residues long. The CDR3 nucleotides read TGCGCCAGCAGCCAAGGAGCGCGCGGGAGGGGCGAGCAGTACTTC. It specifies CASSQGARGRGEQYF.

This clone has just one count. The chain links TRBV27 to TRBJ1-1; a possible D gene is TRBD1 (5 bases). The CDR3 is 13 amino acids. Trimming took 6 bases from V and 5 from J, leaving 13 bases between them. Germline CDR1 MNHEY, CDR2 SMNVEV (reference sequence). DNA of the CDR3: TGTGCCAGCAGGTCTGGGGGAGGTACTGAAGCTTTCTTT. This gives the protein CASRSGGGTEAFF.

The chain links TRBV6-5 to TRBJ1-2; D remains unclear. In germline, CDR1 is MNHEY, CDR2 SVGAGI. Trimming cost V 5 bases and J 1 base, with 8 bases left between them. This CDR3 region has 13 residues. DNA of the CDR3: TGTGCCAGCAGTGTAGATAGTAACTATGGCTACACCTTC. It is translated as CASSVDSNYGYTF.

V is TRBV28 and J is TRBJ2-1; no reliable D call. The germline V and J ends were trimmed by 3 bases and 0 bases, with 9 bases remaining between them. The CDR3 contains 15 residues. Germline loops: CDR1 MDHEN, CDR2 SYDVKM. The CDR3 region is CASSFDPSSYNEQFF. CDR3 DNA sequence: TGTGCCAGCAGTTTCGATCCCAGCTCCTACAATGAGCAGTTCTTC. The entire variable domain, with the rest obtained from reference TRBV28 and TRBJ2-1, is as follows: DVKVTQSSRYLVKRTGEKVFLECVQDMDHENMFWYRQDPGLGLRLIYFSYDVKMKEKGDIPEGYSVSREKKERFSLILESASTNQTSMYLCASSFDPSSYNEQFFGPGTRLTVL.

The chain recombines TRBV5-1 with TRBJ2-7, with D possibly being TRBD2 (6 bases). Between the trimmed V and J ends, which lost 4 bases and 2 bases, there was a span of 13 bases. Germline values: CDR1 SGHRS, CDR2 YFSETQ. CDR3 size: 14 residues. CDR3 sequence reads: CASSAGILAYEQYF. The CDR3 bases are TGCGCCAGCAGCGCGGGGATCCTTGCCTACGAGCAGTACTTC.

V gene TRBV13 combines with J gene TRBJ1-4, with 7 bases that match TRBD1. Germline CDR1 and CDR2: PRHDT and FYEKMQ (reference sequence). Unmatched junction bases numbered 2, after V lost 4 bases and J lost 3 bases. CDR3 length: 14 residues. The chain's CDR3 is CASSSTGPNEKLFF. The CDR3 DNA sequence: TGTGCCAGCAGCTCGACAGGGCCTAATGAAAAACTGTTTTTT. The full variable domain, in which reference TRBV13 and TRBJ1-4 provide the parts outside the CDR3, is AAGVIQSPRHLIKEKRETATLKCYPIPRHDTVYWYQQGPGQDPQFLISFYEKMQSDKGSIPDRFSAQQFSDYHSELNMSSLELGDSALYFCASSSTGPNEKLFFGSGTQLSVL.

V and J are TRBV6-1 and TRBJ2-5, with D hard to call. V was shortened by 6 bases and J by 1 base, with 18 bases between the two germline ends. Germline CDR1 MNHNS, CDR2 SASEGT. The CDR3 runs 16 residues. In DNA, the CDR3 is TGTGCCAGCAGAGAAACCCCGGGTCCGGCCCAAGAGACCCAGTACTTC. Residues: CASRETPGPAQETQYF.

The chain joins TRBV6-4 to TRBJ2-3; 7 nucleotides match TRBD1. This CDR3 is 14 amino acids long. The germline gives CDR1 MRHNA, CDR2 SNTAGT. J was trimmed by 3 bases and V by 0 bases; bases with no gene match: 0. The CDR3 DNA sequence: TGTGCCAGCAGTGACTCGACAGGGACAGATACGCAGTATTTT. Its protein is CASSDSTGTDTQYF.

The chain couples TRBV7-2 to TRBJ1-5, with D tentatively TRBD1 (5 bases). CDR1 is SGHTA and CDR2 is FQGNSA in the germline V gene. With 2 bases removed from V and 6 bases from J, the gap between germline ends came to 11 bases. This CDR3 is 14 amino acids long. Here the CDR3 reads CASSLLGGGQPQHF. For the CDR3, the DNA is TGTGCCAGCAGCTTACTCGGGGGTGGTCAGCCCCAGCATTTT.

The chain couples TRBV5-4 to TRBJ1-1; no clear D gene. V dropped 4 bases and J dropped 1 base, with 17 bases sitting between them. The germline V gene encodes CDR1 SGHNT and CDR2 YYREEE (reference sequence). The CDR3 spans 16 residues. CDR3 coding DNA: TGTGCCAGCAGCGAGGGTCTATCCGGGTGGAACACTGAAGCTTTCTTT. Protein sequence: CASSEGLSGWNTEAFF.

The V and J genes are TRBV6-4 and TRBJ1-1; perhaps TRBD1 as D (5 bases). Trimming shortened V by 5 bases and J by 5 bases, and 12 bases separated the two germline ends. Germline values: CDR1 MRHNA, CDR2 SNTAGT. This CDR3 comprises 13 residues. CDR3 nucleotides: TGTGCCAGCAGTCCCACAGGAGGGACTGAAGCTTTCTTT. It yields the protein CASSPTGGTEAFF.

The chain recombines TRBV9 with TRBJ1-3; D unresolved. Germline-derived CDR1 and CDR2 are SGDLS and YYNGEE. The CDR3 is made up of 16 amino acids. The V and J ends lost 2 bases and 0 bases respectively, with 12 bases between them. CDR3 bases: TGTGCCAGCAGCGTTGAGCCGACACCCTCTGGAAACACCATATATTTT. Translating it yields CASSVEPTPSGNTIYF.

CDR3 bases: TGTGCCAGCAGCTTACGGGGGGGGGCCGATTTAGAGTTCTTC. This gives the protein CASSLRGGADLEFF. The chain employs TRBV7-3 and TRBJ2-1, with TRBD2 matching over 8 bases. The CDR3 consists of 14 residues. Trimming at V came to 2 bases and at J to 14 bases, leaving 11 bases not matched to a gene. Per germline, CDR1 SGHTA and CDR2 FQGTGA.

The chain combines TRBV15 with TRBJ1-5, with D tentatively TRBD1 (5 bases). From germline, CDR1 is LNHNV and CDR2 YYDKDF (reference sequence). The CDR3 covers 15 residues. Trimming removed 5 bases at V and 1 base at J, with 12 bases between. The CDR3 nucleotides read TGTGCCACCAGCGGGCGGGGGGGAAGCAATCAGCCCCAGCATTTT. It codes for CATSGRGGSNQPQHF.

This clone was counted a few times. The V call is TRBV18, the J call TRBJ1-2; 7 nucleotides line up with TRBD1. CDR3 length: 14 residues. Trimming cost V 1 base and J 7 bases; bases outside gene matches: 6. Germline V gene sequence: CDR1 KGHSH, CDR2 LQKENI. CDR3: CASSPQGQLAGYTF. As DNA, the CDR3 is TGTGCCAGCTCACCACAGGGACAGCTCGCTGGCTACACCTTC.

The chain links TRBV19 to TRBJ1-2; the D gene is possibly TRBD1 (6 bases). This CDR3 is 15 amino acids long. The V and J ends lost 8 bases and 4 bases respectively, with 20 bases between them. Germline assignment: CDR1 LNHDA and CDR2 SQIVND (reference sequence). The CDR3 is CASGSTSRGVYGYTF. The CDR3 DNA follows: TGTGCCAGTGGAAGCACTTCCAGGGGTGTCTATGGCTACACCTTC.